The sequence of this T cell receptor beta chain was determined in a study of PD-1 blockade in mismatch repair-deficient tumors. Overall study results and limits: Tumor-resident clones, often undetectable pretreatment in blood, expanded then contracted after pembrolizumab. About 140 unique blood TCRs came from expansion to three of seven peptides.

As to time point: approximately 9-day in vitro stimulation with candidate neoantigen peptide 6. Every patient had mismatch repair deficiency by PCR or immunohistochemistry. TCRs were sequenced from a few patients responding to pembrolizumab. In germline, CDR1 is KGHSH, CDR2 LQKENI. This CDR3 is built from 15 residues. The trim removed 3 bases at V and 3 bases at J, leaving 8 bases unmatched. The data were produced by immunoSEQ multiplex PCR, yet TCRdb's version contains in-frame clones alone and is incomplete. In the table there are about 14,000 clones, around 86% of which are singletons. On this clone itself: What it binds is not known.

This clonotype was sampled from an adult with mismatch repair-deficient cancer. The V and J genes are TRBV18 and TRBJ2-7, with 7 bases lining up with TRBD2. This specimen was cells cultured in vitro, taken from a patient treated with pembrolizumab. CDR3 in amino acids: CASSPGLAEFYEQYF. As DNA, the CDR3 is TGTGCCAGCTCACCTGGGCTAGCGGAGTTCTACGAGCAGTACTTC.